A selection of T cell receptor beta chains follows, all from one sample in a study of blood T cell repertoires in COVID-19. Using immunoSEQ multiplex PCR, the repertoire was profiled, and TCRdb retains in-frame clones only, with some absent. The sample records 300,000 to 400,000 clones, more than 75% being singletons. The source material was peripheral blood. The receptor set was obtained from a woman under 30 who had recovered from COVID-19. Each CDR3 is given with its conserved first and last residue. Fields, in order: V gene, clone size, D gene, J gene, CDR3 DNA, CDR3 protein. The D gene is left open where the match is weak. The size of a clone is reported for some rows only, either as once, few or many, or as a class for expanded clones.

v_gene: TRBV7-8
abundance: NA
d_gene: NA
j_gene: TRBJ2-2
CDR3nt: TGTGCCAGCAGCTTAGTTCGGGTCCGGCGACGAACCGGGGAGCTGTTTTTT
CDR3aa: CASSLVRVRRRTGELFF

v_gene: TRBV10-3
abundance: NA
d_gene: TRBD2
j_gene: TRBJ2-3
CDR3nt: TGTGCCATCAGTGAGATCTGGACTAGCCAAGGGGATACGCAGTATTTT
CDR3aa: CAISEIWTSQGDTQYF

v_gene: TRBV5-1
abundance: once
d_gene: TRBD1
j_gene: TRBJ2-1
CDR3nt: TGCGCCAGCAGCGGGGGGACAGGGTTGAATGAGCAGTTCTTC
CDR3aa: CASSGGTGLNEQFF

v_gene: TRBV9
abundance: NA
d_gene: NA
j_gene: TRBJ1-1
CDR3nt: TGTGCCAGCAGCGCGATCCAGGGGACTGAAGCTTTCTTT
CDR3aa: CASSAIQGTEAFF

v_gene: TRBV28
abundance: once
d_gene: NA
j_gene: TRBJ1-2
CDR3nt: TGTGCCAGCAGCCGCCCCGGTGGCTACACCTTC
CDR3aa: CASSRPGGYTF

v_gene: TRBV18
abundance: NA
d_gene: NA
j_gene: TRBJ1-1
CDR3nt: TGTGCCAGCTCACCACTACAGAACACTGAAGCTTTCTTT
CDR3aa: CASSPLQNTEAFF

v_gene: TRBV5-5
abundance: NA
d_gene: NA
j_gene: TRBJ1-4
CDR3nt: TGTGCCAGCAGCTTGGGGCAGGGAGGCGAAAAACTGTTTTTT
CDR3aa: CASSLGQGGEKLFF

v_gene: TRBV2
abundance: NA
d_gene: NA
j_gene: TRBJ1-2
CDR3nt: TGTGCCACGTATAAGAGGGAGGGGAACTATGGCTACACCTTC
CDR3aa: CATYKREGNYGYTF

v_gene: TRBV5-6
abundance: NA
d_gene: NA
j_gene: TRBJ2-3
CDR3nt: TGTGCCAGCAGTCAATCGCCAGGTCCGCAGTATTTT
CDR3aa: CASSQSPGPQYF

v_gene: TRBV7-2
abundance: NA
d_gene: TRBD1
j_gene: TRBJ1-1
CDR3nt: TGTGCCAGCAGCTCGACAGGGGTGGGGCTTGGCGCTGAAGCTTTCTTT
CDR3aa: CASSSTGVGLGAEAFF

v_gene: TRBV4-1
abundance: NA
d_gene: TRBD2
j_gene: TRBJ2-1
CDR3nt: TGCGCCAGCAGCCAAGTAAGGGTTAAGAAGCGGGAGACCAATGAGCAGTTCTTC
CDR3aa: CASSQVRVKKRETNEQFF

v_gene: TRBV7-9
abundance: NA
d_gene: NA
j_gene: TRBJ2-1
CDR3nt: TGTGCCAGCAGCCCCCCGGTTGATAGCCCCCACAATGAGCAGTTCTTC
CDR3aa: CASSPPVDSPHNEQFF

v_gene: TRBV2
abundance: NA
d_gene: NA
j_gene: TRBJ1-2
CDR3nt: TGTGCCAGCACGACGCAGGCGAAAAACTATGGCTACACCTTC
CDR3aa: CASTTQAKNYGYTF

v_gene: TRBV29-1
abundance: NA
d_gene: NA
j_gene: TRBJ1-6
CDR3nt: TGCAGCGTTGGAACGGACAGTAATTCACCCCTCCACTTT
CDR3aa: CSVGTDSNSPLHF

v_gene: TRBV11-3
abundance: NA
d_gene: NA
j_gene: TRBJ1-6
CDR3nt: TGTGCCAGCAGCCCTAGCGGGCAGTCAACCACTAATTCACCCCTCCACTTT
CDR3aa: CASSPSGQSTTNSPLHF

v_gene: TRBV29-1
abundance: NA
d_gene: TRBD2
j_gene: TRBJ2-1
CDR3nt: TGCAGCGAGACTAGCGGGTACAATGAGCAGTTCTTC
CDR3aa: CSETSGYNEQFF

v_gene: TRBV19
abundance: NA
d_gene: TRBD1
j_gene: TRBJ2-1
CDR3nt: TGTGCCAGTAGTATGAGGGACAGGGGGGCGGACTACTACAATGAGCAGTTCTTC
CDR3aa: CASSMRDRGADYYNEQFF

v_gene: TRBV2
abundance: once
d_gene: TRBD2
j_gene: TRBJ2-1
CDR3nt: TGTGCCAGCAGTGAGAGAAGCGGGAGATCCTACAATGAGCAGTTCTTC
CDR3aa: CASSERSGRSYNEQFF

v_gene: TRBV7-9
abundance: NA
d_gene: NA
j_gene: TRBJ1-1
CDR3nt: TGTGCCAGCAGTTACCCCGCGAGGGTTGGGACTGAAGCTTTCTTT
CDR3aa: CASSYPARVGTEAFF

v_gene: TRBV30
abundance: NA
d_gene: NA
j_gene: TRBJ1-5
CDR3nt: TGTGCCTGGAGTGGGCGTCTAGGATATCGCAATCAGCCCCAGCATTTT
CDR3aa: CAWSGRLGYRNQPQHF

v_gene: TRBV4-3
abundance: NA
d_gene: NA
j_gene: TRBJ1-4
CDR3nt: TGCGCCAGCAGCCAACAGGGTCTGACGAATGAAAAACTGTTTTTT
CDR3aa: CASSQQGLTNEKLFF

v_gene: TRBV7-6
abundance: NA
d_gene: NA
j_gene: TRBJ1-1
CDR3nt: TGTGCCAGCAGACCACAGGGCCCCTCGGGAGCTTTCTTT
CDR3aa: CASRPQGPSGAFF

v_gene: TRBV6-5
abundance: NA
d_gene: TRBD2
j_gene: TRBJ2-1
CDR3nt: TGTGCCAGCCGTATTCGTAGCGGGGGAAACAATGAGCAGTTCTTC
CDR3aa: CASRIRSGGNNEQFF

v_gene: TRBV11-2
abundance: NA
d_gene: NA
j_gene: TRBJ1-1
CDR3nt: TGTGCCAGCAGCTTCCCGGGTGGGACTGAAGCTTTCTTT
CDR3aa: CASSFPGGTEAFF